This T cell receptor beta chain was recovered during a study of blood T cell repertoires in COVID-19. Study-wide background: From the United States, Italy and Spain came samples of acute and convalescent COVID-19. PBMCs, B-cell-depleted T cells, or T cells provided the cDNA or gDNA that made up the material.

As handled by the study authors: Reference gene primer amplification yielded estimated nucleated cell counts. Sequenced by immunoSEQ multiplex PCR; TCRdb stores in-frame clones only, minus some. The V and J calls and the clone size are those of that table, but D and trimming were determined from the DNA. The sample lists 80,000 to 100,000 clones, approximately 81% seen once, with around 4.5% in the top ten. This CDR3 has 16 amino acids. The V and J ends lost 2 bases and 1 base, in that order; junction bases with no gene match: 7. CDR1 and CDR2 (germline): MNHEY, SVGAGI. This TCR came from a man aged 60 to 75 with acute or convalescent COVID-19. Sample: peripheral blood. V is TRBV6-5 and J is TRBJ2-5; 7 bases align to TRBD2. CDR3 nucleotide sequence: TGTGCCAGCAGTTACAGTCCACTAGCGTCCCAAGAGACCCAGTACTTC. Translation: CASSYSPLASQETQYF.